This is a list of T cell receptor beta chains from one sample in a study of molecular identifiers for immune sequencing clone quantification. TCRdb passed the PCR reads through MiXCR, listing each CDR3 protein once. The data hold about 640,000 distinct CDR3 sequences, with 15% to 20% observed a single time. Sequenced material: naive CD8+ T cells from blood, with Jurkat cell RNA spiked in. All receptors derive from a human donor in good health. Some libraries in this study had Jurkat cell RNA spiked in. CDR3s include the opening cysteine and the closing phenylalanine or tryptophan. A D gene is named only where the DNA matches it firmly. The size field is filled for only some rows; it gives once, few, many or a size class.

clone_size j_call d_call v_call cdr3_aa cdr3_nt
many TRBJ2-7 TRBD1 TRBV19 CASSMTGGSYEQYF TGTGCCAGTAGTATGACAGGGGGTTCCTACGAGCAGTACTTC
many TRBJ1-1 NA TRBV5-6 CASSQDWGNGVNTEAFF TGTGCCAGCAGCCAGGATTGGGGCAACGGTGTTAACACTGAAGCTTTCTTT
NA TRBJ1-5 NA TRBV10-3 CAISEFLSSWADRYQPQHF TGTGCCATCAGTGAGTTCCTATCGAGTTGGGCCGACAGATATCAGCCCCAGCATTTT
NA TRBJ2-1 NA TRBV7-9 CASRGRGLPDEQFF TGTGCCAGCAGAGGCAGGGGTCTTCCCGATGAGCAGTTCTTC
many TRBJ1-1 NA TRBV7-2 CASSWSNTEAFF TGTGCCAGCAGCTGGTCAAACACTGAAGCTTTCTTT
NA TRBJ2-1 NA TRBV30 CAWSVRGPNNEQFF TGTGCCTGGAGTGTACGGGGGCCCAACAATGAGCAGTTCTTC
many TRBJ1-3 NA TRBV6-6 CASNRQDNSGNTIYF TGTGCCAGCAACCGACAGGATAACTCTGGAAACACCATATATTTT
NA TRBJ2-5 TRBD1 TRBV6-2/TRBV6-3 CASSYPGQDLKETQYF TGTGCCAGCAGTTATCCTGGACAGGATCTAAAAGAGACCCAGTACTTC
NA TRBJ2-2 TRBD2 TRBV29-1 CSVNVAGDTGELVF TGCAGCGTTAATGTAGCGGGAGACACCGGGGAGCTGGTTTTT
NA TRBJ2-7 NA TRBV27 CASRSLAGHIYEQYF TGTGCCAGCAGAAGTCTGGCGGGTCACATCTACGAGCAGTACTTC
NA TRBJ2-1 NA TRBV30 CAWSQGRGEQFF TGTGCCTGGAGTCAGGGAAGAGGAGAGCAGTTCTTC
few TRBJ2-7 NA TRBV20-1 CSATAGHSYEQYF TGCAGTGCTACGGCAGGGCACTCCTACGAGCAGTACTTC
NA TRBJ1-2 NA TRBV4-3 CASSHEVAAAGENYGYTF TGCGCCAGCAGCCATGAGGTCGCTGCGGCAGGGGAGAACTATGGCTACACCTTC
NA TRBJ2-1 NA TRBV11-2 CASSLSRGAGNEQFF TGTGCCAGCAGCCTTTCCCGGGGGGCTGGAAATGAGCAGTTCTTC
many TRBJ2-3 NA TRBV11-2 CASSSVDGGGEYF TGTGCCAGCAGCTCAGTCGACGGGGGTGGAGAGTATTTT
few TRBJ2-7 NA TRBV20-1 CSAIITGSSYEQYF TGCAGTGCTATAATAACAGGGAGCTCCTACGAGCAGTACTTC
many TRBJ1-5 TRBD1 TRBV4-3 CASSQDWDRYYSNQPQHF TGCGCCAGCAGCCAAGATTGGGACAGATACTATAGCAATCAGCCCCAGCATTTT
few TRBJ2-1 NA TRBV7-9 CASSFKLADEQFF TGTGCCAGCAGCTTTAAACTAGCTGACGAGCAGTTCTTC
NA TRBJ1-5 NA TRBV28 CASSFRGGHQPQHF TGTGCCAGCAGTTTTAGGGGGGGTCATCAGCCCCAGCATTTT
NA TRBJ2-3 NA TRBV2 CASSVGSPTDTQYF TGTGCCAGCAGTGTCGGGTCCCCCACAGATACGCAGTATTTT
many TRBJ2-7 TRBD1 TRBV4-1 CASSQARGRSEQYF TGCGCCAGCAGCCAAGCCAGGGGGCGATCCGAGCAGTACTTC
few TRBJ1-3 NA TRBV9 CASSANRGDPGNTIYF TGTGCCAGCAGCGCCAACCGGGGCGATCCTGGAAACACCATATATTTT
many TRBJ1-6 NA TRBV9 CASSVGGVDSPLHF TGTGCCAGCAGCGTAGGGGGGGTTGATTCACCCCTCCACTTT
NA TRBJ2-7 TRBD1 TRBV19 CASSIDFGTGVYEQYF TGTGCCAGTAGTATTGATTTTGGGACAGGGGTGTACGAGCAGTACTTC
many TRBJ1-1 NA TRBV19 CASSINAGRYTEAFF TGTGCCAGTAGTATAAACGCAGGGAGGTACACTGAAGCTTTCTTT
few TRBJ2-1 NA TRBV7-6 CASSLVNTGNEQFF TGTGCCAGCAGCTTAGTAAATACGGGGAATGAGCAGTTCTTC
many TRBJ2-1 NA TRBV7-3 CASSLKLGEQFF TGTGCCAGCAGCCTTAAGTTGGGTGAGCAGTTCTTC
once TRBJ1-1 NA TRBV4-3 CASSQDRGNTGAFF TGCGCCAGCAGCCAAGACAGGGGCAACACTGGAGCTTTCTTT
few TRBJ1-1 NA TRBV27 CASSFLGPSEAFF TGTGCCAGCAGTTTTCTGGGCCCCTCTGAAGCTTTCTTT
many TRBJ2-7 TRBD1 TRBV7-2 CASSALGQGYEQYF TGTGCCAGCAGCGCCCTAGGACAGGGGTACGAGCAGTACTTC
many TRBJ2-1 TRBD2 TRBV6-5 CASSYISGRYNEQFF TGTGCCAGCAGTTACATTAGCGGGAGGTACAATGAGCAGTTCTTC
many TRBJ1-2 NA TRBV28 CASSSPRTDGPGGYYGYTF TGTGCCAGCAGTTCCCCTCGGACAGACGGCCCCGGGGGGTACTATGGCTACACCTTC
NA TRBJ2-1 TRBD1 TRBV10-3 CAISEMDRDYNEQFF TGTGCCATCAGTGAAATGGACAGGGATTACAATGAGCAGTTCTTC
few TRBJ2-5 NA TRBV6-5 CASSRAPGGETQYF TGTGCCAGCAGTCGCGCCCCGGGTGGGGAGACCCAGTACTTC
many TRBJ2-1 NA TRBV29-1 CSVASWESSHNEQFF TGCAGCGTTGCTTCGTGGGAGTCGTCCCACAATGAGCAGTTCTTC
many TRBJ1-1 TRBD1 TRBV4-3 CASSRTGTGGVGNTEAFF TGCGCCAGCAGCCGGACCGGGACAGGGGGCGTCGGGAACACTGAAGCTTTCTTT
few TRBJ1-1 NA TRBV5-8 CASSWGLMNTEAFF TGTGCCAGCAGCTGGGGACTCATGAACACTGAAGCTTTCTTT
many TRBJ2-7 NA TRBV29-1 CTKYLDPGSSYEQYF TGCACCAAATACCTCGACCCCGGTAGCTCCTACGAGCAGTACTTC
NA TRBJ2-7 NA TRBV7-2 CASSSYLGDEQYF TGTGCCAGCAGTTCTTACCTCGGGGACGAGCAGTACTTC